The TCR beta chain under discussion was sequenced for a study of T cells after yellow fever vaccination. TCRdb re-derived calls from the 5' RACE reads in MiXCR, one entry per CDR3 protein. The sample contains 250,000 to 350,000 distinct CDR3 sequences, 6.8% of which appear only once. General observations from the study: Weaker overall was a secondary response that nonetheless peaked faster, on day 5 versus 15. The study re-detected most primary-vaccination clones after the booster (about 95% CD4, 80% to 90% CD8).

V was pared by 6 bases and J by 4 bases, with 10 bases of the junction left unmatched. The CDR3 is 15 residues long. At least ten counts were recorded for this clonotype. No antigen is known for it. This sample comprised PBMCs, obtained 45 days after the first yellow fever vaccination. The TCR comes from a man younger than 35 who received the YFV17D yellow fever vaccine. V gene TRBV12-3 or TRBV12-4 combines with J gene TRBJ2-5, with 8 nucleotides matching TRBD2. The CDR3 DNA is TGTGCCAGCAGATACCACGTAGCGGGGCCAGAGACCCAGTACTTC. This gives the protein CASRYHVAGPETQYF.